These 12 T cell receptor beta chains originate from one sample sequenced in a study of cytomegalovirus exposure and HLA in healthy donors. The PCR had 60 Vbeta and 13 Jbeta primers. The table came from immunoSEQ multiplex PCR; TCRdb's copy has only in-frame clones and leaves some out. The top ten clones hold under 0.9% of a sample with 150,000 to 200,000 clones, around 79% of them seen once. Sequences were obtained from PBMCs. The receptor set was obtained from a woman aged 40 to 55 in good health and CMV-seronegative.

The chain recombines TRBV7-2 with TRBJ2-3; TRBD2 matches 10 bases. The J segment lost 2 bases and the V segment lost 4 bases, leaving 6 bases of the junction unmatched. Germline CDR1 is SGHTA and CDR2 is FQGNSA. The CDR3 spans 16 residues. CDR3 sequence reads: CASSSDSGRPTDTQYF. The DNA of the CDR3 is TGTGCCAGCAGCTCGGATAGCGGGAGGCCCACAGATACGCAGTATTTT.

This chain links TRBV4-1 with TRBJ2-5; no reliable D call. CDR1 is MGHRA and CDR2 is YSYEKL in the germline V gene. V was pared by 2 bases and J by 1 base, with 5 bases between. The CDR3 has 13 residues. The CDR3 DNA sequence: TGCGCCAGCAGCCAATGGCTCCAAGAGACCCAGTACTTC. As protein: CASSQWLQETQYF.

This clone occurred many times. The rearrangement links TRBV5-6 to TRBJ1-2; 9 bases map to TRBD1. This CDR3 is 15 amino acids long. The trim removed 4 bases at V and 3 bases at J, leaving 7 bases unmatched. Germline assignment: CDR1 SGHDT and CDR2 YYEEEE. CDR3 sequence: CASSVDRGKDYGYTF. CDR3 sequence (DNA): TGTGCCAGCAGCGTAGACAGGGGGAAAGACTATGGCTACACCTTC.

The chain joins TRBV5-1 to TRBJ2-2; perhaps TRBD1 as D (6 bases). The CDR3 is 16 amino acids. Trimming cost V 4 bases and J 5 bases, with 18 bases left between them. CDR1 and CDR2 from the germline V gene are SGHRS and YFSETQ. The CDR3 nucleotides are TGCGCCAGCAGCGATACCGGGACAACCGGGACCGGGGAGCTGTTTTTT. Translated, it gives CASSDTGTTGTGELFF.

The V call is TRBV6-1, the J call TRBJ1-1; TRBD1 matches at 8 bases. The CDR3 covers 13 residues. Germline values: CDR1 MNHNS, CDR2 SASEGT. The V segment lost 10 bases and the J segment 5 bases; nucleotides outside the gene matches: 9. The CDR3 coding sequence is TGTGCCAACCAACAGGGGGAAGGTACTGAAGCTTTCTTT. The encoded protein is CANQQGEGTEAFF.

The CDR3 DNA sequence: TGTGCCTGGAGTGGCGCTGGGGGCCTGCGAGACGCTGAGCAGTTCTTC. This gives the protein CAWSGAGGLRDAEQFF. The chain couples TRBV30 to TRBJ2-1; D possibly corresponds to TRBD1 (6 bases). Germline V gene lookup returns CDR1 GTSNPN and CDR2 SVGIG (reference sequence). The length of the CDR3 is 16 residues. V lost 1 base and J lost 9, with 22 bases in between.

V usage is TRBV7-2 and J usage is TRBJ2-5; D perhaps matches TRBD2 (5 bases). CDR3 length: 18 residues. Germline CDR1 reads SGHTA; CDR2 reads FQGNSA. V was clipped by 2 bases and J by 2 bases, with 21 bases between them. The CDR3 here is CASSLRPQSGITQETQYF. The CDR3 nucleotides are TGTGCCAGCAGCTTAAGACCGCAGAGCGGTATCACACAAGAGACCCAGTACTTC.

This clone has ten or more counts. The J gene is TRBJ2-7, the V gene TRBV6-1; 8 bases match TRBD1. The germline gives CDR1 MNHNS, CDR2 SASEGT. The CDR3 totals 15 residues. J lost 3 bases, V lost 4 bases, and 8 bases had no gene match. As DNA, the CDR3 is TGTGCCAGCAGTGCCCGGACAGGGTACAGCTACGAGCAGTACTTC. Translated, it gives CASSARTGYSYEQYF.

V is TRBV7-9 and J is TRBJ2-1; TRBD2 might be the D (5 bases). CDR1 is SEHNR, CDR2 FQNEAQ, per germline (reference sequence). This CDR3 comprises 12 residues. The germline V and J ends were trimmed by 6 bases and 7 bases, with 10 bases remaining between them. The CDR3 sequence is CASSASWNEQFF. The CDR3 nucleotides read TGTGCCAGCAGTGCTAGCTGGAATGAGCAGTTCTTC. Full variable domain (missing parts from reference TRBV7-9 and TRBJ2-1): DTGVSQNPRHKITKRGQNVTFRCDPISEHNRLYWYRQTLGQGPEFLTYFQNEAQLEKSRLLSDRFSAERPKGSFSTLEIQRTEQGDSAMYLCASSASWNEQFFGPGTRLTVL.

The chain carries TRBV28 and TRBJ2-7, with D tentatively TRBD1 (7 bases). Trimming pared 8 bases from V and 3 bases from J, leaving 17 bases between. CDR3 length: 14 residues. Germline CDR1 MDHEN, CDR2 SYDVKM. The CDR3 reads CASGGGRRYYEQYF. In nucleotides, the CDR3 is TGTGCCAGCGGAGGGGGCCGGCGCTACTACGAGCAGTACTTC.

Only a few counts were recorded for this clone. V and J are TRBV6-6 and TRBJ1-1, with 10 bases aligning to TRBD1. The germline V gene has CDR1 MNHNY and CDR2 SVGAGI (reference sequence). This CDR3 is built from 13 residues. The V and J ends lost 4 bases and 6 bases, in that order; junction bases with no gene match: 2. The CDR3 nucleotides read TGTGCCAGCAGTTTCGGACAGGGGGCTGAAGCTTTCTTT. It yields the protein CASSFGQGAEAFF.

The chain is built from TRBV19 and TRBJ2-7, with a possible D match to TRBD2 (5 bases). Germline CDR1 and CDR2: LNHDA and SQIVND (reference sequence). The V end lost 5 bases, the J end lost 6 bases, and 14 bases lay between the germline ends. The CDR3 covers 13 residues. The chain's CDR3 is CASSFAGSIEQYF. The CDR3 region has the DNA TGTGCCAGTAGTTTCGCGGGCTCGATCGAGCAGTACTTC.